This TCR beta chain stems from a study of regulatory T cells in long-lasting Graves disease. The time point was: newly diagnosed GD, antithyroid drugs for less than 3 months. Extracted RNA from PBMCs served as the source of the TCR library. Building of the TCR beta libraries involved iRepertoire HTBI primers and Arm-PCR of CDR3 regions. In the original analysis: Taken together, the samples had around 66 TRBV and more than 12 TRBJ segments identified. TCRdb reprocessed the multiplex PCR reads via MiXCR and lists one record per CDR3 protein. Clone size and V and J calls follow TCRdb, not the original study. The sample records about 210,000 distinct CDR3 sequences, roughly 18% being singletons. Germline CDR1 is SGDLS and CDR2 is YYNGEE. The CDR3 is 15 residues long. V lost 4 bases to trimming and J lost 4 bases, with 14 bases between them. The data were also submitted as part of a second study, on T cells in Graves' hyperthyroidism and ophthalmopathy.

The receptor comes from a woman in her 30s with Graves disease. This sequence joins TRBV9 and TRBJ2-2; tentative D call: TRBD1 (6 bases). Sequencing was performed on peripheral blood mononuclear cells (PBMCs), taken at new diagnosis, from a patient treated with antithyroid drugs. CDR3 region: CASSPRTRGTGELFF. The CDR3 DNA is TGTGCCAGCAGCCCCCGGACCAGGGGCACCGGGGAGCTGTTTTTT.